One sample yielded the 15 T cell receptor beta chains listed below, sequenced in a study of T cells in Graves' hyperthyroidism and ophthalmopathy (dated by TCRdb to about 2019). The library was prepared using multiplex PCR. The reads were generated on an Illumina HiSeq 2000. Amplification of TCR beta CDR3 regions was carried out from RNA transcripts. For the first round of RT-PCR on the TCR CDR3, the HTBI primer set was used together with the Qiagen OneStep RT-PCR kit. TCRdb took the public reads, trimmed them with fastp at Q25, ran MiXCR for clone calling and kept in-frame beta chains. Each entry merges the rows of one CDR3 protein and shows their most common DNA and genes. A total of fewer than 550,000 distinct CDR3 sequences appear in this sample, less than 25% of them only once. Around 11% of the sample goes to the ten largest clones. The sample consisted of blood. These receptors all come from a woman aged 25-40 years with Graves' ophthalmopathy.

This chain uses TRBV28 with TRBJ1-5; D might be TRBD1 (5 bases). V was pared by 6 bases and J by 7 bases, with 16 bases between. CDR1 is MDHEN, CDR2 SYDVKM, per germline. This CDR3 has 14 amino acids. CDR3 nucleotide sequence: TGTGCCAGCAGGATGGGGCAGGTCGGGCAGCCCCAGCATTTT. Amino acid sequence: CASRMGQVGQPQHF.

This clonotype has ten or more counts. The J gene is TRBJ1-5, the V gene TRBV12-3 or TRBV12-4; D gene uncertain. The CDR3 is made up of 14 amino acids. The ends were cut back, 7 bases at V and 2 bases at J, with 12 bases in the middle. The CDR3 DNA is TGTGCCAGCACTACCCTCGGAGGCAATCAGCCCCAGCATTTT. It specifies CASTTLGGNQPQHF.

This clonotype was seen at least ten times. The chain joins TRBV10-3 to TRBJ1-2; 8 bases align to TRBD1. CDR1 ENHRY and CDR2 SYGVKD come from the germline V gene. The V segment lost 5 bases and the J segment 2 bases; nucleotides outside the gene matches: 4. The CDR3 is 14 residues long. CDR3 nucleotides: TGTGCCATCAGTCAGGGGGCGCGGAACTATGGCTACACCTTC. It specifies CAISQGARNYGYTF.

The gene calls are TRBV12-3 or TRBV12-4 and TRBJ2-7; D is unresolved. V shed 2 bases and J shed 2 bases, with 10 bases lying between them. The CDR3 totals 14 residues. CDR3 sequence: CASSLRYRPYEQYF. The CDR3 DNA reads TGTGCCAGCAGTTTACGGTACAGACCCTACGAGCAGTACTTC.

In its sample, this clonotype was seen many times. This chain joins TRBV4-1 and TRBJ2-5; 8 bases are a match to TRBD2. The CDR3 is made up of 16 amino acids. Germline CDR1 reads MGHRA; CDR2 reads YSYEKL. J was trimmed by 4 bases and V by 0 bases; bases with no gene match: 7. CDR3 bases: TGCGCCAGCAGCCAAGATACCGGGGGGGCCCGAGAGACCCAGTACTTC. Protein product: CASSQDTGGARETQYF.

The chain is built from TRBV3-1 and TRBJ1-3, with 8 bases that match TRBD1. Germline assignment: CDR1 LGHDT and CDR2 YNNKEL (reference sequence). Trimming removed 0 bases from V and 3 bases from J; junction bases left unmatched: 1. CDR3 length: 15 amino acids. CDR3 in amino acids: CASSQDRGHGNTIYF. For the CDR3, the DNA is TGTGCCAGCAGCCAAGACAGGGGGCATGGAAACACCATATATTTT.

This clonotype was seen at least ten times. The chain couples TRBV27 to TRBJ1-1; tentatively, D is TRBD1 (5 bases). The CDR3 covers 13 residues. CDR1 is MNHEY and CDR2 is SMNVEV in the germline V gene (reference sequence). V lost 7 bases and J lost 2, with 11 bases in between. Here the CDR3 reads CASNFRGNTEAFF. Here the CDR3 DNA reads TGTGCCAGCAATTTCCGGGGCAACACTGAAGCTTTCTTT.

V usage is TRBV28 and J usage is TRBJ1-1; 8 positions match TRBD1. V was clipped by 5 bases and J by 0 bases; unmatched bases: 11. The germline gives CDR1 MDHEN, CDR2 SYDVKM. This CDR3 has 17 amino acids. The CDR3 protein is CASSLPGQEFMNTEAFF. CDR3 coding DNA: TGTGCCAGCAGTCTACCGGGACAGGAGTTCATGAACACTGAAGCTTTCTTT.

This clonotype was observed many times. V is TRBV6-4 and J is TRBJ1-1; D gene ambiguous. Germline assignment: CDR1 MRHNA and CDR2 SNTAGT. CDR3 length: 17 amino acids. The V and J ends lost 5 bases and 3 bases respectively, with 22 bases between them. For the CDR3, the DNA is TGTGCCAGCAGTCGGCCTCCCGAATTCAGGCGGTACACTGAAGCTTTCTTT. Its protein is CASSRPPEFRRYTEAFF.

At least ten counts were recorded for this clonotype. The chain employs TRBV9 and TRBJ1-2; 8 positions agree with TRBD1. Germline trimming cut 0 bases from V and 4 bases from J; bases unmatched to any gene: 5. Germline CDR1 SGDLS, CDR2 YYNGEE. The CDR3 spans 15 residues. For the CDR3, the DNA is TGTGCCAGCAGCGTAGTCCCAGGGGGCCTCTATGGCTACACCTTC. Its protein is CASSVVPGGLYGYTF.

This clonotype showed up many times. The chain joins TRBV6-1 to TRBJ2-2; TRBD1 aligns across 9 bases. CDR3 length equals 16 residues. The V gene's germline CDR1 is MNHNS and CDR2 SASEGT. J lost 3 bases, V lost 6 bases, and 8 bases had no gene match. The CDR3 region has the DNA TGTGCCAGCAGCTCCGGGACAGGGTTATACACCGGGGAGCTGTTTTTT. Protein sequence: CASSSGTGLYTGELFF.

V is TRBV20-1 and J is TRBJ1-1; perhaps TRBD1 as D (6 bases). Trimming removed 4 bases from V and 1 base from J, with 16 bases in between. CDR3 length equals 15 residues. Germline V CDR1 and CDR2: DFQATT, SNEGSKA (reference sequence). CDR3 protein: CSAKRGGTENTEAFF. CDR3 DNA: TGCAGTGCTAAGAGGGGGGGGACGGAGAACACTGAAGCTTTCTTT.

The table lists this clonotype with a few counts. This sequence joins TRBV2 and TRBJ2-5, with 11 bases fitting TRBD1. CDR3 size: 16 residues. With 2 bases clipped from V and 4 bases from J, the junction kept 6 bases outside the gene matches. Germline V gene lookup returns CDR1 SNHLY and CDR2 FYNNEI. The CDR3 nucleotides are TGTGCCAGCAGTGAATTCCGGGGACAGGGGGGAGAGACCCAGTACTTC. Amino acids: CASSEFRGQGGETQYF.

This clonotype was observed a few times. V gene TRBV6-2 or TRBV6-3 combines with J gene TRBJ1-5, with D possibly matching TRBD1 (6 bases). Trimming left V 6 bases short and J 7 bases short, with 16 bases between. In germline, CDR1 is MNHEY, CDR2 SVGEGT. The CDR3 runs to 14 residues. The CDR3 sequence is CASRNPGEGQPQHF. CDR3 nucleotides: TGTGCCAGCAGGAACCCAGGGGAGGGCCAGCCCCAGCATTTT.

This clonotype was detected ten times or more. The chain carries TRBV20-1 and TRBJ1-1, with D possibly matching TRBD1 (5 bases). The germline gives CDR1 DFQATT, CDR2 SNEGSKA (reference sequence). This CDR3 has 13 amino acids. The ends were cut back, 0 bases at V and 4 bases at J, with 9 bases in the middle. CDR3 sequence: CSARDQGSTEAFF. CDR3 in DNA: TGCAGTGCTAGAGATCAGGGTAGCACTGAAGCTTTCTTT.